The source of this T cell receptor (beta chain) is a study of blood T cells in healthy people across ages. Whole-study context: The capture of about one barcoded beta molecule per two T cells was achieved by template switching. Study-wide points: One million T cells yielded diversity estimates that were considered underestimates.

Combining a sample-barcoded 5' primer with a J-beta primer mix, a second PCR ran for roughly 6 to 11 cycles. TCRdb re-called the 5' RACE reads through MiXCR, storing one row per CDR3 protein. The sample holds around 650,000 distinct CDR3 sequences, 40% to 45% seen once. V was shortened by 4 bases and J by 5 bases, with 16 bases between the two germline ends. Per the germline V gene, CDR1 is SGHRS and CDR2 is YFSETQ. This CDR3 contains 15 residues. The donors, healthy Caucasians from Russia, were aged roughly 6 to 100. At least 7 million PBMCs were isolated per sample. This clonotype was seen a few times. Its antigen is unknown.

The source material was blood. V and J are TRBV5-1 and TRBJ2-1; D uncertain. The receptor was isolated from an elderly man in good health. The CDR3 spells CASSIDSLLNNEQFF. CDR3 nucleotide sequence: TGCGCCAGCAGCATCGACTCGCTCCTTAACAATGAGCAGTTCTTC.